The rows below give T cell receptor beta chains drawn from one sample of a study of shared T cell receptors in the human thymus. Measured with immunoSEQ multiplex PCR; TCRdb has only the in-frame clones, and not every one. The sample consists of over 650,000 clones, about 90% of them appearing once. This sample was also put to use in a study of human thymus T cells.

The sequenced sample was thymocytes. The receptors were sampled from a boy less than two years old with a congenital heart defect. CDR3s include the opening cysteine and the closing phenylalanine or tryptophan. The D gene is left open where the match is weak. Size tells how often a clone was seen (once, few, many) or the class of an expanded clone, and some rows leave it out.

TRBV7-9	17	TRBJ2-7	few	TRBD2	TGTGCCAGCAGCCTTCACATAGGCGGAGCGGGGGCCTACGAGCAGTACTTC	CASSLHIGGAGAYEQYF
TRBV28	14	TRBJ2-7	.	TRBD2	TGTGCCAGCAGCGCTAGCGGGGGGGAGGGCGAGCAGTACTTC	CASSASGGEGEQYF
TRBV2	9	TRBJ2-3	.	.	TGTGCCAATACTAGAACGCAGTATTTT	CANTRTQYF
TRBV7-9	16	TRBJ1-1	once	TRBD1	TGTGCCAGCAGCCGTAAACGGACAGGCGAAAACACTGAAGCTTTCTTT	CASSRKRTGENTEAFF
TRBV12-5	13	TRBJ1-5	.	.	TGTGCTAGTGGTTTGGTATCGGGGCAGCCCCAGCATTTT	CASGLVSGQPQHF
TRBV4-2	15	TRBJ1-6	.	TRBD1	TGTGCCAGCAGCCAAGCGGGGACAGGGGATCACCCCCTCCACTTT	CASSQAGTGDHPLHF
TRBV4-3	15	TRBJ2-1	.	TRBD2	TGCGCCAGCAGCACTCGACTAGCGGGAGATAGGGAGCAGTTCTTC	CASSTRLAGDREQFF
TRBV10-3	18	TRBJ2-6	.	TRBD2	TGTGCCATCCGTGGGCTACTAGCGGGTGCTAACGGGGCCAACGTCCTGACTTTC	CAIRGLLAGANGANVLTF
TRBV9	14	TRBJ1-1	.	.	TGTGCCAGCAGCGACAGGGATTGTTGCACTGAAGCTTTCTTT	CASSDRDCCTEAFF
TRBV4-3	16	TRBJ2-2	.	TRBD1	TGCGCCAGCAGCCCTAAGTACAGGGGTAACACCGGGGAGCTGTTTTTT	CASSPKYRGNTGELFF
TRBV7-9	14	TRBJ1-2	.	.	TGTGCCAGCAGCCTCCCGGGAGGCAACTATGGCTACACCTTC	CASSLPGGNYGYTF
TRBV10-3	14	TRBJ2-7	.	.	TGTGCCATCAGTGAAGGCAGCGCAGCCTACGAGCAGTACTTC	CAISEGSAAYEQYF
TRBV7-9	11	TRBJ2-1	.	.	TGTGCCAGCAGCTTAGGAGGGGAGCAGTTCTTC	CASSLGGEQFF
TRBV4-1	16	TRBJ1-4	.	.	TGCGCCAGCAGCCAAGAACACAGGGAGGGGAGTGAAAAACTGTTTTTT	CASSQEHREGSEKLFF
TRBV5-1	14	TRBJ1-1	.	.	TGCGCCAGCAGCTTGACGGGGAAAGGAACTGAAGCTTTCTTT	CASSLTGKGTEAFF
TRBV9	15	TRBJ2-3	.	TRBD2	TGTGCCAGCAGTGTTAGCGGGGTTAGTACAGATACGCAGTATTTT	CASSVSGVSTDTQYF
TRBV28	12	TRBJ1-2	.	.	TGTGCCAGCAGCAGTAACAGTACTGGCTACACCTTC	CASSSNSTGYTF
TRBV2	15	TRBJ1-6	.	.	TGTGCCACCCAACATCCCCAGGGCGTTAATTCACCCCTCCACTTT	CATQHPQGVNSPLHF
TRBV27	15	TRBJ2-7	once	TRBD2	TGTGCCAGCAGTGGACTAGCGGGGAGCTCCTACGAGCAGTACTTC	CASSGLAGSSYEQYF
TRBV25-1	15	TRBJ2-7	.	TRBD1	TGTGCCAGCAGTGTCAAGGGACAGGGGCCTGAAGAGCAGTACTTC	CASSVKGQGPEEQYF
TRBV28	15	TRBJ1-1	.	.	TGTGCCAGCAGTTTTTCCGAAGGGAGACGTACTGAAGCTTTCTTT	CASSFSEGRRTEAFF
TRBV7-8	15	TRBJ2-5	.	.	TGTGCCAGCAGCTTACCCGCTAGCCTTCAAGAGACCCAGTACTTC	CASSLPASLQETQYF
TRBV4-3	18	TRBJ2-7	.	TRBD2	TGCGCCAGCAGTCCCACTCCACTAGCCGGGAGGTATCTCAACGAGCAGTACTTC	CASSPTPLAGRYLNEQYF
TRBV28	14	TRBJ2-1	.	.	TGTGCCAGCAGTTTACCCGGTACCAACAATGAGCAGTTCTTC	CASSLPGTNNEQFF
TRBV6-1	16	TRBJ1-3	.	TRBD1	TGTGCCAGCAGTGAATCCCGGAGGGGGCAAGGAAACACCATATATTTT	CASSESRRGQGNTIYF
TRBV6-1	15	TRBJ1-1	few	.	TGTGCCAGCAGTGAAAGTCCCTGGAGCGCGGCTGAAGCTTTCTTT	CASSESPWSAAEAFF
TRBV5-4	16	TRBJ2-7	.	TRBD2	TGTGCCAGCAGCTTGGATGCTAGCGGGAGAATAGACGAGCAGTACTTC	CASSLDASGRIDEQYF
TRBV28	17	TRBJ2-3	.	.	TGTGCCAGCAGTTTAGGTAGCGGAGCCCTACTCACAGATACGCAGTATTTT	CASSLGSGALLTDTQYF
TRBV5-6	15	TRBJ2-1	.	TRBD1	TGTGCCAGCAGCACGGGACAGGGGGATGACAATGAGCAGTTCTTC	CASSTGQGDDNEQFF
TRBV6-4	18	TRBJ1-2	.	TRBD1	TGTGCCAGCAGTGACGATCGACAGGGGGGAGCAAACGACTATGGCTACACCTTC	CASSDDRQGGANDYGYTF
TRBV29-1	13	TRBJ2-5	.	TRBD2	TGCAGCGTGGGGACTAGCGTCCAAGAGACCCAGTACTTC	CSVGTSVQETQYF